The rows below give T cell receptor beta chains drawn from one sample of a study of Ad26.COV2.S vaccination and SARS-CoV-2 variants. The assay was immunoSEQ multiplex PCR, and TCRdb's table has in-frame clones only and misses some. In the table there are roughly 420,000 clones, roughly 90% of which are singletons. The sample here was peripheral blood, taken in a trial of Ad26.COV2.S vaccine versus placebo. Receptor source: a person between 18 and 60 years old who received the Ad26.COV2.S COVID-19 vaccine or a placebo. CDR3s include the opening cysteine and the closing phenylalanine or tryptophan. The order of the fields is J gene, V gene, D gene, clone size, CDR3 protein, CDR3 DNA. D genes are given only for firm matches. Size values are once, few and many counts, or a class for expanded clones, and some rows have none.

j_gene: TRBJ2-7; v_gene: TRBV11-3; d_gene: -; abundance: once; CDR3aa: CASSLGGTAQEQYF; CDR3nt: TGTGCCAGCAGCTTAGGGGGGACGGCGCAAGAGCAGTACTTC
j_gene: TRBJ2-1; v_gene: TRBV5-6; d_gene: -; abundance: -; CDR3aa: CASSLMRDSYNEQFF; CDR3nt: TGTGCCAGCAGCTTGATGCGTGACTCCTACAATGAGCAGTTCTTC
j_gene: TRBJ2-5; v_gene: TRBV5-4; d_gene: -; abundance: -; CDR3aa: CASSLANGGETQYF; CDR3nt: TGTGCCAGCAGCTTGGCCAATGGGGGCGAGACCCAGTACTTC
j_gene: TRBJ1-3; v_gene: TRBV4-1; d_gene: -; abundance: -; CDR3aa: CASSQEPPVSGNTIYF; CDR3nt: TGCGCCAGCAGCCAAGAACCCCCCGTCTCTGGAAACACCATATATTTT
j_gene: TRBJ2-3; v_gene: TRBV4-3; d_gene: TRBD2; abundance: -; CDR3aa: CASSQIAGDTQYF; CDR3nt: TGCGCCAGCAGCCAGATAGCGGGAGATACGCAGTATTTT
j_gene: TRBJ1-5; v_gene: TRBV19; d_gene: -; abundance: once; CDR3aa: CASRAGSLSQHF; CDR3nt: TGTGCCAGTAGGGCAGGATCCCTCTCCCAGCATTTT
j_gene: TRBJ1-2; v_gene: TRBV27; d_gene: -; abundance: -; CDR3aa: CASSLSGGNYGYTF; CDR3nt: TGTGCCAGCAGTTTATCAGGCGGGAACTATGGCTACACCTTC
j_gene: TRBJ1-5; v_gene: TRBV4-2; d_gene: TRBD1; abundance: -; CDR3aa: CASSLGTGTDQPQHF; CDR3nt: TGTGCCAGCAGCCTCGGGACAGGGACGGATCAGCCCCAGCATTTT
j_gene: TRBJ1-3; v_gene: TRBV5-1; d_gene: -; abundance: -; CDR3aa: CASSSRGDMGNTIYF; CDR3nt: TGCGCCAGCAGCTCGAGGGGGGACATGGGAAACACCATATATTTT
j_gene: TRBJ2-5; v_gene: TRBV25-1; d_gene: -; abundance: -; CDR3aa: CASSDRKRGGAETQYF; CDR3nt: TGTGCCAGCAGTGACCGGAAAAGGGGCGGGGCCGAGACCCAGTACTTC
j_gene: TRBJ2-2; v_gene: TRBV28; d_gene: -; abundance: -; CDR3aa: CASNRARVDGELFF; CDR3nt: TGTGCCAGCAACAGGGCACGAGTTGACGGGGAGCTGTTTTTT
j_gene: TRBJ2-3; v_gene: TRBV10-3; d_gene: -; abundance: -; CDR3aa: CAISETTDTQYF; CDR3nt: TGTGCCATCAGTGAGACCACAGATACGCAGTATTTT
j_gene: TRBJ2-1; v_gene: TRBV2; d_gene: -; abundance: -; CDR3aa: CASSGVGAGEQFF; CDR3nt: TGTGCCAGCAGTGGGGTAGGGGCTGGTGAGCAGTTCTTC
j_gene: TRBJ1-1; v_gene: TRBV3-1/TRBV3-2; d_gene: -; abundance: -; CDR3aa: CASSQDRQDEAFF; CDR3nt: TGTGCCAGCAGCCAAGATCGACAGGATGAAGCTTTCTTT
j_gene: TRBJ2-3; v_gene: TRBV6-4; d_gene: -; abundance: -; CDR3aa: CASRRETTSTDTQYF; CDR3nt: TGTGCCAGCAGAAGGGAAACCACTAGCACAGATACGCAGTATTTT
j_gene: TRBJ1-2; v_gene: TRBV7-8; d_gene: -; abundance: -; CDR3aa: CASSLGRGLGYGYTF; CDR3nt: TGTGCCAGCAGCTTAGGCAGGGGCCTCGGCTATGGCTACACCTTC
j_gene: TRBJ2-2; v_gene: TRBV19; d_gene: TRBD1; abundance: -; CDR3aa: CASSRETGRTGELFF; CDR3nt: TGTGCCAGTAGTAGGGAGACAGGGCGCACCGGGGAGCTGTTTTTT
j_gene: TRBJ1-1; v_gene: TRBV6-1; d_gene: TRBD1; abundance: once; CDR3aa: CASSDRGRENTEAFF; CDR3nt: TGTGCCAGCAGTGACAGGGGGAGGGAGAACACTGAAGCTTTCTTT
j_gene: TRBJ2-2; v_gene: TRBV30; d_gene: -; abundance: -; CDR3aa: CAWSGMTNTGELFF; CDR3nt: TGTGCCTGGAGTGGCATGACGAACACCGGGGAGCTGTTTTTT
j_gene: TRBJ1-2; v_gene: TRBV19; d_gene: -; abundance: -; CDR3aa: CASTPQGYVNYGYTF; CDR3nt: TGTGCCAGTACTCCCCAGGGTTATGTTAACTATGGCTACACCTTC
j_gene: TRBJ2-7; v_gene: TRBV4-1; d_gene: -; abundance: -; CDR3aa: CASSQDRVGVFYEQYF; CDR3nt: TGCGCCAGCAGCCAAGATCGGGTAGGGGTGTTCTACGAGCAGTACTTC
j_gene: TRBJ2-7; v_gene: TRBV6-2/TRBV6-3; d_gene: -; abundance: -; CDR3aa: CASSSRGYEQYF; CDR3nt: TGTGCCAGCAGTTCCCGGGGTTACGAGCAGTACTTC
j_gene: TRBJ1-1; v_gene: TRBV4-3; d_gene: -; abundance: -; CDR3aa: CASSQEQGLNTEAFF; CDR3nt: TGCGCCAGCAGCCAAGAACAGGGTTTAAACACTGAAGCTTTCTTT
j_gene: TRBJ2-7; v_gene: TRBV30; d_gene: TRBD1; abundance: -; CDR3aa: CAWTTGTGSNEQYF; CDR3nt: TGTGCCTGGACCACCGGGACAGGGTCAAACGAGCAGTACTTC
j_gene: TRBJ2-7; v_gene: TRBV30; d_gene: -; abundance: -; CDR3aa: CACTPRREYGEQYF; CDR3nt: TGTGCCTGTACCCCCCGTCGGGAGTACGGCGAGCAGTACTTC
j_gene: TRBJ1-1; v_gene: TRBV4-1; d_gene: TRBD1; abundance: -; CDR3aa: CASSPTTGVNTEAFF; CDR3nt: TGCGCCAGCAGCCCTACGACAGGGGTTAACACTGAAGCTTTCTTT
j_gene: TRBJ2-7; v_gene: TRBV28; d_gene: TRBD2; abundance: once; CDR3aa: CASSLSPRSGGAVEQYF; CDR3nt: TGTGCCAGCAGTTTATCCCCACGCAGCGGGGGGGCGGTCGAGCAGTACTTC
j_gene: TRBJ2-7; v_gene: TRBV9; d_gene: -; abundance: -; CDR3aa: CASSVGDALAYEQYF; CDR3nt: TGTGCCAGCAGCGTAGGGGACGCCCTAGCCTACGAGCAGTACTTC